The TCR beta chain under discussion was sequenced for a study of kidney transplant recipient with SARS-CoV-2 infection. TCRdb reanalysed the reads using MiXCR and keeps one entry per CDR3 protein. Here the sample spans some 220,000 distinct CDR3 sequences, more than 25% being singletons. Note on this clonotype: Its ends do not fully match the called genes, so a read error is possible.

The TCR comes from a male patient between 25 and 39 years old who had COVID-19 and was a kidney transplant recipient. The graft donor may be the source of some T cells. This material consisted of a blood sample, taken at baseline and on approximately day 120 from a kidney transplant recipient.

For the CDR3, the DNA is TGCGCCAGCAGCTTGGTTGGAGGGAGCTCCTACAGTGAGCAGTTCTTC. This gives the protein CASSLVGGSSYSEQFF. V is TRBV5-1 and J is TRBJ2-1; D is perhaps TRBD2 (6 bases). Looked up from germline, CDR1 is SGHRS and CDR2 is YFSETQ. The CDR3 consists of 16 residues. The full variable domain, rest sourced from reference TRBV5-1 and TRBJ2-1, is KAGVTQTPRYLIKTRGQQVTLSCSPISGHRSVSWYQQTPGQGLQFLFEYFSETQRNKGNFPGRFSGRQFSNSRSEMNVSTLELGDSALYLCASSLVGGSSYSEQFFGPGTRLTVL.